The present T cell receptor beta chain was sequenced within a study of control samples from healthy donors and cancer patients. Germline CDR1 reads SGHNT; CDR2 reads YENEEA. With V trimmed by 5 bases and J by 3 bases, 4 bases remained unmatched. The CDR3 is made up of 15 amino acids. Sequenced by immunoSEQ multiplex PCR; TCRdb stores in-frame clones only, minus some. The table lists 90,000 or so clones, roughly nine tenths of them singletons. This clonotype was obtained from a woman in her forties or fifties in good health. The chain recombines TRBV11-3 with TRBJ2-7; 13 bases match TRBD2. The sequencing input was blood. CDR3 sequence reads: CASSPGLAGIYEQYF. The CDR3 DNA is TGTGCCAGCAGCCCGGGACTAGCGGGAATCTACGAGCAGTACTTC.